Shown below are 3 T cell receptor beta chains from a single sample sequenced in a study of technical replicates of blood from a handful of donors. Sequencing used immunoSEQ multiplex PCR; TCRdb keeps in-frame clones, though not all of them. Here the sample spans 12,000 or so clones, around 92% being singletons. Sequenced input: PBMCs. The source of these receptors is a human donor in good health.

The chain carries TRBV29-1 and TRBJ1-5, with D perhaps TRBD1 (6 bases). The V end was cut by 6 bases, the J end by 3 bases, with 18 bases between. Germline V CDR1 and CDR2: SQVTM, ANQGSEA. CDR3 length equals 15 residues. CDR3 residues: CSVAWFQGNNQPQHF. The CDR3 DNA sequence: TGCAGCGTCGCATGGTTCCAGGGGAACAATCAGCCCCAGCATTTT.

This clone was seen only once. This chain connects TRBV29-1 to TRBJ2-5; TRBD2 might be the D (6 bases). Per germline, CDR1 SQVTM and CDR2 ANQGSEA. This CDR3 is 15 amino acids long. V lost 3 bases to trimming and J lost 2 bases, with 16 bases between them. The CDR3 sequence is CSVEPLAEGQETQYF. In DNA form, the CDR3 reads TGCAGCGTTGAGCCCCTCGCGGAGGGGCAAGAGACCCAGTACTTC.

The chain employs TRBV5-4 and TRBJ2-3; TRBD2 agrees at 10 bases. V dropped 5 bases and J dropped 1; count of bases not matched to a gene: 4. The CDR3 runs to 15 residues. The germline gives CDR1 SGHNT, CDR2 YYREEE (reference sequence). Written as DNA, the CDR3 is TGTGCCAGCAGTCTAGCGGGAGAGGGCACAGATACGCAGTATTTT. Its protein is CASSLAGEGTDTQYF.